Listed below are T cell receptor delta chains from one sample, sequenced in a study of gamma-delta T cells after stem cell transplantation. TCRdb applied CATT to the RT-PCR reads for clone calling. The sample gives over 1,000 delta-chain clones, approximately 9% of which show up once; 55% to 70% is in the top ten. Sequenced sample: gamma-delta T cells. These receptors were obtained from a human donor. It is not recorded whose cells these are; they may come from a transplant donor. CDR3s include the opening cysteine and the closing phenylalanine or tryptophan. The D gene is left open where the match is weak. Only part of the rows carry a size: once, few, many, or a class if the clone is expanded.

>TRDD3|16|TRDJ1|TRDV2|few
CACDTLGDNGRDKLIF
TGTGCCTGTGACACACTGGGGGATAACGGTCGAGATAAACTCATCTTT
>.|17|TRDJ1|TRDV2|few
CACDTLTHGSNTDKLIF
TGTGCCTGTGACACCCTTACCCATGGGAGCAACACCGATAAACTCATCTTT
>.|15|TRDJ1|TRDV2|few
CACDVLGPYTDKLIF
TGTGCCTGTGACGTACTGGGACCGTACACCGATAAACTCATCTTT
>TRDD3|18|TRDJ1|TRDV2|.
CACDTVGDTRGPLDKLIF
TGTGCCTGTGACACCGTGGGGGATACGCGAGGCCCTCTCGATAAACTCATCTTT
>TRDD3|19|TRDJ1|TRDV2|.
CACDTVAEAGGPTTDKLIF
TGTGCCTGTGACACCGTAGCCGAAGCTGGGGGACCGACGACCGATAAACTCATCTTT
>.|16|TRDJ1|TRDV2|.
CACDTLGTADTDKLIF
TGTGCCTGTGACACCCTGGGGACGGCTGACACCGATAAACTCATCTTT
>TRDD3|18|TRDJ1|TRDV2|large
CACDILTGGYGTTDKLIF
TGTGCCTGTGACATACTTACTGGGGGATACGGAACCACCGATAAACTCATCTTT
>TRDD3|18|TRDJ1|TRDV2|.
CACDTAWGPKASTDKLIF
TGTGCCTGTGACACCGCCTGGGGGCCTAAGGCCTCCACCGATAAACTCATCTTT
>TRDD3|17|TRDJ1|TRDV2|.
CACDTLTGGVYTDKLIF
TGTGCCTGTGACACCCTTACTGGGGGAGTTTACACCGATAAACTCATCTTT
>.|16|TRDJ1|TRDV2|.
CACDTLAGESTDKLIF
TGTGCCTGTGACACTCTTGCCGGGGAATCTACCGATAAACTCATCTTT
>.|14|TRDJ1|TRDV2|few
CACDPIGYTDKLIF
TGTGCCTGTGACCCGATCGGATACACCGATAAACTCATCTTT
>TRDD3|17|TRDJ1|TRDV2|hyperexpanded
CACDLLGDTGHTDKLIF
TGTGCCTGTGACTTACTGGGGGATACGGGCCACACCGATAAACTCATCTTT
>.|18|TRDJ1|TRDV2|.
CACDPLTGGSAYTDKLIF
TGTGCCTGTGACCCCTTAACTGGTGGATCGGCGTACACCGATAAACTCATCTTT
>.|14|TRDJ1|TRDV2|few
CACDTLGGTDKLIF
TGTGCCTGTGACACCCTCGGGGGCACCGATAAACTCATCTTT
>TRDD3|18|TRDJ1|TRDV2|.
CACDTVGSLGEHTDKLIF
TGTGCCTGTGACACCGTGGGAAGCCTGGGGGAGCACACCGATAAACTCATCTTT